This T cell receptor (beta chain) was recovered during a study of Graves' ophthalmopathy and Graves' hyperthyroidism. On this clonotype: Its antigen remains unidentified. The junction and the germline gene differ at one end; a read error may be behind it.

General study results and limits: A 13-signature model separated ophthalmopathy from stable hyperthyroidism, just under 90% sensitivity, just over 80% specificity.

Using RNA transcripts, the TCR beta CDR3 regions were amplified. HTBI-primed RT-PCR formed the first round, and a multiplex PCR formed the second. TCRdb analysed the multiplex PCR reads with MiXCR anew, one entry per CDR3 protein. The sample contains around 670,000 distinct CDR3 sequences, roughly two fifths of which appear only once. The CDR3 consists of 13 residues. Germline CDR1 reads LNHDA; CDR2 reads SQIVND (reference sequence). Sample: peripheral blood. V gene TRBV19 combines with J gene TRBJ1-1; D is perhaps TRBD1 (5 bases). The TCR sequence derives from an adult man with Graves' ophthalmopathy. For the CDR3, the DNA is TGTGCCAGTAGTACCGACAGAGACACTGGAGCTTTCTTT. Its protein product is CASSTDRDTGAFF.